This T cell receptor (beta chain) was obtained from a study of OX40 agonist ivuxolimab in advanced cancers. Across the study: Aged roughly 23 to 90 with a mean of approximately 57 years, they were about 80% male. Around 40% of patients had received prior checkpoint inhibitor therapy. Study findings and constraints: Blood T cells, both CD4+ and CD8+, expanded clonally by week 6 at 0.1 to 3.0 mg/kg. The expanded peripheral T cells' antigen specificity was not determined.

This clone was counted between two and nine times. Its antigen is not identified. The method was immunoSEQ multiplex PCR; TCRdb's version includes in-frame clones alone and lacks a portion of them. There are fewer than 95,000 clones in the sample; about 81% occur only once, and 6% to 8% lies in the top ten. The CDR3 consists of 13 residues. Germline loops: CDR1 MDHEN, CDR2 SYDVKM. V was pared by 5 bases and J by 4 bases, with 4 bases of the junction left unmatched. The specimen was CD4+ or CD8+ T cells sorted from blood, collected in a trial of the OX40 agonist ivuxolimab. The rearrangement links TRBV28 to TRBJ2-7; 8 nucleotides align to TRBD1. This TCR was sampled from an adult with an advanced solid tumor such as melanoma, head and neck, liver or kidney cancer. The CDR3 DNA reads TGTGCCAGCAGTCCCACAGGGGGTTACGAGCAGTACGTC. As protein: CASSPTGGYEQYV.